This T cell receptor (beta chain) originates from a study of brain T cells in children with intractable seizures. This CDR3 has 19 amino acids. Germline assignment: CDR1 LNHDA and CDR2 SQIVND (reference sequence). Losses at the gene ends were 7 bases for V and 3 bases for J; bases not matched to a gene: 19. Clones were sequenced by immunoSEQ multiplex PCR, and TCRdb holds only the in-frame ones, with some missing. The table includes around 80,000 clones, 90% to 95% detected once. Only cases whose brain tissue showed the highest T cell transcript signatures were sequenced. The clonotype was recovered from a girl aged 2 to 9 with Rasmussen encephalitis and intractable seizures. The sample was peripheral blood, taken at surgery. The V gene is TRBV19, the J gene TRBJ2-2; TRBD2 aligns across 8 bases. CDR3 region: CASKWVRALRGAHTGELFF. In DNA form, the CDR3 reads TGTGCCAGTAAGTGGGTTAGAGCGTTGCGGGGGGCTCACACCGGGGAGCTGTTTTTT.